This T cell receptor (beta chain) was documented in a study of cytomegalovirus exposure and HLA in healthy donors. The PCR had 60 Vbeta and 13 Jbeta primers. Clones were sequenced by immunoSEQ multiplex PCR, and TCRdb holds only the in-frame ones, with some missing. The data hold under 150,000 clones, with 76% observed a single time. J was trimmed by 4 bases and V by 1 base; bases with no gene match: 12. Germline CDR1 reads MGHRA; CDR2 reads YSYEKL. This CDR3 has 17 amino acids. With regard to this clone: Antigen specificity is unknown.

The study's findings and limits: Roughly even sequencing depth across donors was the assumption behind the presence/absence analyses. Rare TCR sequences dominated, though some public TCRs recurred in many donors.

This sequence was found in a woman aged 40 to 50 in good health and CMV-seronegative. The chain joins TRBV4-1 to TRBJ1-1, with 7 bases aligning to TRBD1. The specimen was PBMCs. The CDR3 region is CASSQVGTEKGGTEAFF. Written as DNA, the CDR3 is TGCGCCAGCAGCCAAGTGGGGACAGAAAAGGGGGGCACTGAAGCTTTCTTT.